This T cell receptor (beta chain) comes out of a study of blood T cell repertoires in COVID-19. Study context: Researchers got acute and convalescent COVID-19 samples from the United States, Italy and Spain. T cells, B-cell-depleted T cells, or PBMCs supplied cDNA or gDNA.

V gave up 6 bases and J gave up 4 bases; unmatched junction bases: 0. Germline V CDR1 and CDR2: MNHEY, SMNVEV (reference sequence). CDR3 length: 13 amino acids. In the original analysis: Amplification with reference gene primers provided the estimates of nucleated cell counts. TCRdb's copy holds only in-frame clones and misses some; the assay was immunoSEQ multiplex PCR. For V, J and clone size, that table is used; D and trimming come from the DNA. This table holds roughly 120,000 clones, roughly 88% found once. The sample comprised peripheral blood. The source is a human donor in a cohort sampled during active COVID-19. This chain uses TRBV27 with TRBJ1-1, with 12 bases lining up with TRBD1. This CDR3 is CASRGQGATEAFF. CDR3 nucleotide sequence: TGTGCCAGCAGGGGACAGGGGGCCACTGAAGCTTTCTTT.